These 31 T cell receptor beta chains came from one sample sequenced in a study of blood T cell repertoires in COVID-19. The protocol was immunoSEQ multiplex PCR, while the TCRdb copy is restricted to in-frame clones and leaves out a portion. This table has around 180,000 clones, about 85% appearing once. Source material: peripheral blood. These receptors all stem from a man of 80 years or more with COVID-19, enrolled during active disease.

This rearrangement joins TRBV14 to TRBJ1-2, with D maybe TRBD1 (5 bases). The length of the CDR3 is 13 residues. CDR1 is SGHDN and CDR2 is FVKESK in the germline V gene. V dropped 1 base and J dropped 2 bases, with 5 bases sitting between them. This CDR3 reads CASSQAGNYGYTF. CDR3 bases: TGTGCCAGCAGCCAAGCAGGGAACTATGGCTACACCTTC.

This chain connects TRBV21-1 to TRBJ1-2; the table's TRBD1 call for D was not verified on the DNA. TRBV21-1 is described as a pseudogene. This CDR3 is 11 amino acids long. Written as DNA, the CDR3 is TGTGCCAGCAGCAACGACATCCTATACACCTTC. Amino acid sequence: CASSNDILYTF.

V and J are TRBV5-4 and TRBJ1-3; TRBD1 matches 7 bases. V lost 3 bases and J lost 3; bases outside the gene matches: 3. CDR1 and CDR2 (germline): SGHNT, YYREEE (reference sequence). This CDR3 region has 14 residues. CDR3 residues: CASSSTGSGNTIYF. CDR3 bases: TGTGCCAGCAGCTCGACAGGGAGTGGAAACACCATATATTTT. The variable domain in full, with the rest retrieved from reference TRBV5-4 and TRBJ1-3, is ETGVTQSPTHLIKTRGQQVTLRCSSQSGHNTVSWYQQALGQGPQFIFQYYREEENGRGNFPPRFSGLQFPNYSSELNVNALELDDSALYLCASSSTGSGNTIYFGEGSWLTVV.

The chain's CDR3 is CASSQETDTEAFF. The CDR3 DNA reads as TGCGCCAGCAGCCAAGAAACGGACACTGAAGCTTTCTTT. V and J are TRBV4-3 and TRBJ1-1; D unclear. Per germline, CDR1 LGHNA and CDR2 YSLEER. The CDR3 covers 13 residues. V was clipped by 0 bases and J by 3 bases, with 5 bases between them.

The rearrangement joins TRBV9 to TRBJ2-3; perhaps TRBD1 as D (6 bases). CDR3 size: 16 residues. Deletions cut 0 bases from V and 1 base from J, with 12 bases between. Germline CDR1 is SGDLS and CDR2 is YYNGEE. The CDR3, as DNA: TGTGCCAGCAGCGTAGATTACAGGGAAGGCACAGATACGCAGTATTTT. This sequence encodes CASSVDYREGTDTQYF.

V is TRBV19 and J is TRBJ1-4, with D perhaps matching TRBD1 (6 bases). The length of the CDR3 is 16 residues. CDR1 is LNHDA and CDR2 is SQIVND in the germline V gene (reference sequence). Trimming cost V 7 bases and J 5 bases, with 20 bases left between them. CDR3 coding DNA: TGTGCCAGTACCTCCTTCCGAGGACAGAGAAATGAAAAACTGTTTTTT. It encodes CASTSFRGQRNEKLFF.

This clone came up a few times. Other DNA sequences in this specimen translate into the identical CDR3. The chain uses TRBV6-2 or TRBV6-3 and TRBJ1-1; a possible D gene is TRBD1 (5 bases). CDR1 is MNHEY and CDR2 is SVGEGT in the germline V gene. CDR3 length equals 15 residues. Trimming stripped 5 bases from V and 3 bases from J, with 16 bases between. DNA for the CDR3: TGTGCCAGCAGTGACCCGGGCCAGGGCCACACTGAAGCTTTCTTT. Amino acid sequence: CASSDPGQGHTEAFF.

This clone appeared a few times. The rearrangement uses TRBV4-2 and TRBJ2-1; 11 bases are a match to TRBD1. CDR1 and CDR2 (germline): LGHNA, YNFKEQ. This CDR3 comprises 18 residues. With V trimmed by 4 bases and J by 6 bases, 14 bases remained unmatched. In DNA form, the CDR3 reads TGTGCCAGCAGCCCCTTCATTCCCGGGACAGGGGGAGGCAATGAGCAGTTCTTC. Translation: CASSPFIPGTGGGNEQFF.

The chain links TRBV11-3 to TRBJ2-7, with 9 bases that match TRBD1. The germline CDR1 and CDR2 sequences are SGHNT and YENEEA. V was pared by 4 bases and J by 5 bases, with 6 bases of the junction left unmatched. CDR3 length: 14 residues. CDR3 loop: CASSYRDRANEQYF. The CDR3, as DNA: TGTGCCAGCAGCTACCGGGACAGGGCTAACGAGCAGTACTTC.

This chain connects TRBV28 to TRBJ1-4; D may be TRBD1 (6 bases). Trimming left V 4 bases short and J 8 bases short, with 8 bases between. The CDR3 has 12 amino acids. The germline V gene encodes CDR1 MDHEN and CDR2 SYDVKM. The CDR3 DNA reads as TGTGCCAGCAGTTCAGGGGCGGAAAAACTGTTTTTT. Protein: CASSSGAEKLFF.

V is TRBV13 and J is TRBJ2-3; D not resolved. Germline values: CDR1 PRHDT, CDR2 FYEKMQ (reference sequence). V lost 5 bases and J lost 3, with 6 bases in between. CDR3 length equals 12 residues. CDR3 in amino acids: CASSRRTDTQYF. CDR3 coding DNA: TGTGCCAGCAGCCGGAGAACAGATACGCAGTATTTT. Complete variable domain (other parts from reference TRBV13 and TRBJ2-3): AAGVIQSPRHLIKEKRETATLKCYPIPRHDTVYWYQQGPGQDPQFLISFYEKMQSDKGSIPDRFSAQQFSDYHSELNMSSLELGDSALYFCASSRRTDTQYFGPGTRLTVL.

The J gene is TRBJ1-1, the V gene TRBV9; unclear D gene. V dropped 0 bases and J dropped 5 bases, with 8 bases sitting between them. The CDR3 length is 13 residues. Germline V gene lookup returns CDR1 SGDLS and CDR2 YYNGEE. This chain's CDR3 is CASSVARGTEAFF. The CDR3 region has the DNA TGTGCCAGCAGCGTAGCTCGGGGAACTGAAGCTTTCTTT. Drawing the rest from reference TRBV9 and TRBJ1-1, the complete variable domain is DSGVTQTPKHLITATGQRVTLRCSPRSGDLSVYWYQQSLDQGLQFLIQYYNGEERAKGNILERFSAQQFPDLHSELNLSSLELGDSALYFCASSVARGTEAFFGQGTRLTVV.

The V call is TRBV5-1, the J call TRBJ1-1, with 9 bases matching TRBD1. V shed 2 bases and J 7 bases; nucleotides not matched to a gene: 6. The germline gives CDR1 SGHRS, CDR2 YFSETQ. The CDR3 loop spans 14 amino acids. Here the CDR3 reads CASSLQTGGGEAFF. Here the CDR3 DNA reads TGCGCCAGCAGCTTACAAACAGGGGGCGGTGAAGCTTTCTTT.

J is TRBJ1-5 and V is TRBV6-5; tentative D call: TRBD1 (5 bases). This CDR3 is built from 15 residues. Deletions cut 6 bases from V and 3 bases from J, with 15 bases between. CDR1 is MNHEY, CDR2 SVGAGI, per germline. The DNA of the CDR3 is TGTGCCAGCAGGTTATCTCAGGGTTTCAATCAGCCCCAGCATTTT. This translates into CASRLSQGFNQPQHF.

The chain couples TRBV5-1 to TRBJ2-1; 7 bases line up with TRBD1. The CDR3 sequence is 16 residues long. Germline loops: CDR1 SGHRS, CDR2 YFSETQ. The trim removed 3 bases at V and 8 bases at J, leaving 14 bases unmatched. The DNA for the CDR3 is TGCGCCAGCAGCTCTGGACAGGCCACACCAAGTGATGAGCAGTTCTTC. As protein: CASSSGQATPSDEQFF.

A few counts support this clone. The chain uses TRBV7-8 and TRBJ2-5, with D perhaps TRBD2 (7 bases). The CDR3 totals 15 residues. CDR1 SGHVS and CDR2 FQNEAQ come from the germline V gene. Trimming left V 0 bases short and J 5 bases short, with 13 bases between. CDR3 sequence (DNA): TGTGCCAGCAGCTTAGCGCAGGGGAGGGATGAGACCCAGTACTTC. This encodes CASSLAQGRDETQYF.

V and J are TRBV12-3 or TRBV12-4 and TRBJ1-5; TRBD1 matches at 8 bases. The CDR3 sequence is 13 residues long. With 5 bases clipped from V and 6 bases from J, the junction kept 3 bases outside the gene matches. The CDR3 nucleotides are TGTGCCAGCAGTGGACAGGGTCCTCAGCCCCAGCATTTT. This gives the protein CASSGQGPQPQHF.

This clone has a handful of counts. The genes are TRBV4-2 and TRBJ2-7; weak D call: TRBD2 (7 bases). Germline-derived CDR1 and CDR2 are LGHNA and YNFKEQ. V was clipped by 4 bases and J by 4 bases, with 20 bases between them. This CDR3 comprises 16 residues. The CDR3 nucleotides are TGTGCCAGCAGCCTCTCTAGGGGGGGGGTTCCTTACGAGCAGTACTTC. It codes for CASSLSRGGVPYEQYF.

The V gene is TRBV6-6, the J gene TRBJ1-5; possible D gene TRBD1, 6 bases. Per the germline V gene, CDR1 is MNHNY and CDR2 is SVGAGI (reference sequence). The V gene lost 5 bases and the J gene lost 3 bases, with 11 bases spanning the gap. CDR3 length: 14 amino acids. CDR3 nucleotides: TGTGCCAGCAGTGGTGGGACATTCAATCAGCCCCAGCATTTT. As protein: CASSGGTFNQPQHF.

The chain recombines TRBV19 with TRBJ1-1; D gene uncertain. The V gene lost 4 bases and the J gene lost 0 bases, with 18 bases spanning the gap. The CDR3 loop spans 17 amino acids. Germline CDR1 and CDR2: LNHDA and SQIVND (reference sequence). CDR3 bases: TGTGCCAGTAGTACCCTTGGGAGTAGGGCCATGAACACTGAAGCTTTCTTT. This sequence encodes CASSTLGSRAMNTEAFF.

V usage is TRBV10-3 and J usage is TRBJ1-3; 11 nucleotides agree with TRBD1. The junction had 8 bases not matched to a gene; V was cut back by 4 bases and J by 0 bases. This CDR3 region has 18 residues. Germline CDR1 reads ENHRY; CDR2 reads SYGVKD. The CDR3 protein is CAISAGTGGLSSGNTIYF. The CDR3 bases are TGTGCCATCAGTGCTGGGACAGGGGGGCTGAGCTCTGGAAACACCATATATTTT.

The chain recombines TRBV7-2 with TRBJ2-7; 7 bases map to TRBD1. Germline CDR1 and CDR2: SGHTA and FQGNSA. Losses at the gene ends were 8 bases for V and 2 bases for J; bases not matched to a gene: 12. The CDR3 runs to 15 residues. The CDR3 is CASVLTPGQTYEQYF. The CDR3 bases are TGTGCCAGCGTCCTTACTCCGGGACAGACCTACGAGCAGTACTTC.

The chain carries TRBV2 and TRBJ1-2; the D is unclear. V gave up 7 bases and J gave up 7 bases, with 13 bases separating them. The CDR3 has 12 amino acids. The germline gives CDR1 SNHLY, CDR2 FYNNEI. The CDR3 DNA is TGTGCCAGCACCGAGGGAGGGTTTGGCTACACCTTC. Encoded protein: CASTEGGFGYTF.

This chain uses TRBV11-2 with TRBJ1-3; 8 bases agree with TRBD1. J gave up 2 bases and V 1 base, and 10 bases lay outside the gene matches. Germline CDR1 is SGHAT and CDR2 is FQNNGV. The CDR3 covers 18 residues. CDR3 protein: CASSLGYGQGATGNTIYF. CDR3 in DNA: TGTGCCAGCAGCTTAGGGTATGGGCAGGGGGCCACTGGAAACACCATATATTTT.

This clone showed up just once. The chain recombines TRBV7-9 with TRBJ1-1; 7 nucleotides match TRBD1. The ends lost 5 bases at V and 11 bases at J; junction bases unmatched: 8. CDR3 length: 12 amino acids. Germline values: CDR1 SEHNR, CDR2 FQNEAQ (reference sequence). The CDR3 nucleotides are TGTGCCAGCAGCCCGACAGGGAGTGAGGCTTTCTTT. It yields the protein CASSPTGSEAFF.

The V gene is TRBV27, the J gene TRBJ1-1; 7 nucleotides line up with TRBD1. Germline V gene data show CDR1 as MNHEY and CDR2 as SMNVEV (reference sequence). V dropped 10 bases and J dropped 4; count of bases not matched to a gene: 6. The CDR3 is made up of 12 amino acids. This CDR3 reads CAITDRVTEAFF. CDR3 coding DNA: TGTGCCATCACCGACAGGGTCACTGAAGCTTTCTTT.

As regards this clone: This sample also contains other DNA sequences that code for the same CDR3. V usage is TRBV27 and J usage is TRBJ1-2; 7 positions match TRBD1. The CDR3 consists of 13 residues. The V segment lost 5 bases and the J segment 5 bases; nucleotides outside the gene matches: 5. Per the germline V gene, CDR1 is MNHEY and CDR2 is SMNVEV (reference sequence). The CDR3 DNA is TGTGCCAGCAGTCCAACAGGGGAATATGGCTACACCTTC. Protein: CASSPTGEYGYTF.

As concerns this clone: The same CDR3 arises from other DNA sequences in this sample as well. V usage is TRBV7-2 and J usage is TRBJ2-7, with 8 bases lining up with TRBD1. Trimming removed 1 base from V and 4 bases from J; junction bases left unmatched: 3. There are 14 residues in the CDR3. The V gene's germline CDR1 is SGHTA and CDR2 FQGNSA. This CDR3 is CASSLGGQGYEQYF. As DNA, the CDR3 is TGTGCCAGCAGCTTAGGTGGACAGGGTTACGAGCAGTACTTC.

The CDR3 region is CASSRQGGGYTF. CDR3 nucleotide sequence: TGTGCCAGCAGCCGACAGGGGGGAGGCTACACCTTC. The V and J genes are TRBV6-6 and TRBJ1-2; 9 bases are a match to TRBD1. CDR1 is MNHNY, CDR2 SVGAGI, per germline (reference sequence). This CDR3 is built from 12 residues. With V trimmed by 6 bases and J by 8 bases, 4 bases remained unmatched.

This chain joins TRBV7-6 and TRBJ1-1; D is unclear. The germline CDR1 and CDR2 sequences are SGHVS and FNYEAQ. CDR3 size: 15 residues. V gave up 2 bases and J gave up 1 base, with 11 bases separating them. The CDR3 coding sequence is TGTGCCAGCAGCTTAATCCGCGGGGAGAACACTGAAGCTTTCTTT. Protein sequence: CASSLIRGENTEAFF.

The rearrangement uses TRBV3-1 (or the pseudogene TRBV3-2) and TRBJ1-4; 8 bases map to TRBD1. V lost 3 bases, J lost 7 bases, and 7 bases stayed unmatched. The CDR3 extends over 15 amino acids. CDR1 and CDR2 from the germline V gene are LGHDT and YNNKEL (reference sequence). The CDR3 region has the DNA TGTGCCAGCAGCCACCTCGACAGGGGCGGTGAAAAACTGTTTTTT. Protein sequence: CASSHLDRGGEKLFF.